These 10 T cell receptor beta chains were sequenced from one sample in a study of Ad26.COV2.S vaccination and SARS-CoV-2 variants. Sequencing was performed with immunoSEQ multiplex PCR; in TCRdb, only in-frame clones are kept and a portion is missing. Of 430,000 or so clones in the sample, 85% to 90% are singletons; the top ten hold 2.5% to 3%. Treatment described: approximately 18 received Ad26.COV2.S at low or high dose, single or two shots; several received placebo; per-sample allocation not given. It was on day 63 after the first vaccine or placebo injection that samples were taken. The sequences come from peripheral blood, collected in a trial of Ad26.COV2.S vaccine versus placebo. The receptor set was obtained from a person between 18 and 65 years old who received the Ad26.COV2.S COVID-19 vaccine or a placebo.

The chain is built from TRBV11-2 and TRBJ2-2, with D tentatively TRBD1 or TRBD2 (6 bases each). Trimming stripped 5 bases from V and 6 bases from J, with 16 bases between. The CDR3 is 15 amino acids. CDR1 is SGHAT, CDR2 FQNNGV, per germline. The CDR3 sequence is CASSTQQGGPGELFF. CDR3 nucleotides: TGTGCCAGCAGCACCCAACAGGGAGGTCCCGGGGAGCTGTTTTTT.

This rearrangement joins TRBV7-2 to TRBJ1-5; 7 positions match TRBD1. J gave up 4 bases and V 5 bases, and 8 bases lay outside the gene matches. The CDR3 runs 15 residues. Per the germline V gene, CDR1 is SGHTA and CDR2 is FQGNSA. CDR3 sequence (DNA): TGTGCCAGCAGCGTCCATGGGACAGTTAATCAGCCCCAGCATTTT. It yields the protein CASSVHGTVNQPQHF.

The chain recombines TRBV7-2 with TRBJ2-1; 7 bases map to TRBD2. The germline gives CDR1 SGHTA, CDR2 FQGNSA. V was pared by 5 bases and J by 10 bases, with 5 bases of the junction left unmatched. The CDR3 extends over 12 amino acids. CDR3 loop: CASSPREGEQFF. As DNA, the CDR3 is TGTGCCAGCAGCCCCAGGGAGGGAGAGCAGTTCTTC.

This clone appeared a few times. The chain combines TRBV3-1 (or the pseudogene TRBV3-2) with TRBJ1-3; D is unresolved. Germline CDR1 is LGHDT and CDR2 is YNNKEL (reference sequence). The CDR3 totals 11 residues. Trimming cost V 1 base and J 8 bases, with 3 bases left between them. The CDR3 nucleotides are TGTGCCAGCAGCCAAGGGGACACCATATATTTT. Encoded protein: CASSQGDTIYF.

J is TRBJ2-1 and V is TRBV9, with D possibly matching TRBD2 (6 bases). This CDR3 is 15 amino acids long. Germline CDR1 SGDLS, CDR2 YYNGEE. V gave up 0 bases and J gave up 5 bases, with 12 bases separating them. CDR3 coding DNA: TGTGCCAGCAGCGTAGCCAGCGGGTTCAACAATGAGCAGTTCTTC. Translation: CASSVASGFNNEQFF.

The chain joins TRBV12-3 or TRBV12-4 to TRBJ1-2, with unresolved D. Deletions cut 5 bases from V and 6 bases from J, with 10 bases between. The CDR3 covers 12 residues. CDR3 amino acids: CASSPAWDGYTF. DNA of the CDR3: TGTGCCAGCAGTCCCGCGTGGGATGGCTACACCTTC.

This clone was seen a handful of times. V usage is TRBV11-3 and J usage is TRBJ2-1; 9 bases fit TRBD1. The CDR3 is 20 amino acids. Germline V gene sequence: CDR1 SGHNT, CDR2 YENEEA. V was pared by 5 bases and J by 0 bases, with 17 bases of the junction left unmatched. CDR3 in amino acids: CASSARDRVMAGSSYNEQFF. The CDR3 nucleotides read TGTGCCAGCAGCGCCCGGGACAGGGTTATGGCGGGCTCCTCCTACAATGAGCAGTTCTTC.

The rearrangement joins TRBV18 to TRBJ1-5; tentatively, D is TRBD1 (6 bases). The length of the CDR3 is 17 residues. Germline lookup yields CDR1 KGHSH and CDR2 LQKENI. V was clipped by 3 bases and J by 6 bases, with 21 bases between them. The CDR3 region has the DNA TGTGCCAGCTCACCCCCGGAAATCGGACAGTTTAGTCAGCCCCAGCATTTT. Protein sequence: CASSPPEIGQFSQPQHF.

The chain has TRBV20-1 and TRBJ2-7, with D unresolved. The germline V gene has CDR1 DFQATT and CDR2 SNEGSKA (reference sequence). The CDR3 contains 11 residues. The V end was cut by 7 bases, the J end by 6 bases, with 13 bases between. The CDR3 DNA follows: TGCAGTGTTCGCCCAACGACCGAGCAGTACTTC. Translated, it gives CSVRPTTEQYF.

This sequence joins TRBV9 and TRBJ1-5, with 11 bases identical to TRBD1. V lost 4 bases, J lost 1 base, and 4 bases stayed unmatched. The germline V gene has CDR1 SGDLS and CDR2 YYNGEE. The CDR3 is 16 residues long. The CDR3 DNA is TGTGCCAGCAGCCCTGGACAGGGGGCAAGCAATCAGCCCCAGCATTTT. It is translated as CASSPGQGASNQPQHF.